The 13 T cell receptor beta chains given below trace back to one sample, sequenced in a study of monozygotic twins with inflammatory bowel disease. For each CDR3 protein, TCRdb gives one entry from its re-call of the 5' RACE reads, without DNA. The ten top clones account for 2% to 3%, within a sample of 300,000 to 450,000 distinct CDR3 sequences. Sequencing was performed on blood. The receptors were gathered from a human donor with ulcerative colitis or Crohn's disease, or a healthy co-twin of an affected twin (not recorded which).

The CDR3 reads CAWSIAGGPRTGELFF. This chain connects TRBV30 to TRBJ2-2; as DNA is missing, the TRBD2 call by TCRdb cannot be tested. Germline-derived CDR1 and CDR2 are GTSNPN and SVGIG (reference sequence). The CDR3 sequence is 16 residues long.

V gene TRBV5-1 combines with J gene TRBJ2-5; as DNA is missing, the TRBD1 call by TCRdb cannot be tested. CDR3 size: 18 residues. Germline CDR1 reads SGHRS; CDR2 reads YFSETQ. The CDR3 is CASSLPRSGTGEGETQYF.

The gene calls are TRBV7-9 and TRBJ1-2. This CDR3 is built from 13 residues. The germline V gene has CDR1 SEHNR and CDR2 FQNEAQ (reference sequence). The CDR3 protein is CASSLMGPRGYTF.

This rearrangement joins TRBV5-5 to TRBJ1-2; TCRdb indicates TRBD1, and absent DNA this call remains unverified. The CDR3 extends over 15 amino acids. Germline V CDR1 and CDR2: SGHKS, YYEKEE (reference sequence). The CDR3 sequence is CASTPGQGAFNGYTF.

The V gene is TRBV12-3 or TRBV12-4, the J gene TRBJ1-5; TCRdb's D call, TRBD1, is unchecked because there is no DNA. The CDR3 loop spans 16 amino acids. The CDR3 loop reads CASSLVSGYSNQPQHF.

The chain couples TRBV24-1 to TRBJ2-1; with no DNA, the TCRdb D assignment of TRBD2 cannot be verified. The CDR3 loop spans 16 amino acids. The V gene's germline CDR1 is KGHDR and CDR2 SFDVKD. This CDR3 reads CATSDASGGAYNEQFF.

The J gene is TRBJ1-6, the V gene TRBV5-1; TCRdb's D gene call, TRBD1, goes unchecked for lack of DNA. Looked up from germline, CDR1 is SGHRS and CDR2 is YFSETQ. The CDR3 has 14 amino acids. Here the CDR3 reads CASSLGQGDSPLHF.

The rearrangement uses TRBV20-1 and TRBJ2-7; TCRdb lists TRBD2, though no DNA is available to test this call. Germline V gives CDR1 DFQATT, CDR2 SNEGSKA (reference sequence). The CDR3 has 15 amino acids. CDR3 loop: CSARVPAGGLYEQYF.

V is TRBV5-1 and J is TRBJ2-4. CDR1 SGHRS and CDR2 YFSETQ come from the germline V gene. This CDR3 has 14 amino acids. The CDR3 loop reads CASSLPQSANIQYF. The full variable domain, completed using reference TRBV5-1 and TRBJ2-4, is KAGVTQTPRYLIKTRGQQVTLSCSPISGHRSVSWYQQTPGQGLQFLFEYFSETQRNKGNFPGRFSGRQFSNSRSEMNVSTLELGDSALYLCASSLPQSANIQYFGAGTRLSVL.

The rearrangement uses TRBV28 and TRBJ2-3; TCRdb designates TRBD1, a call that cannot be tested without DNA. This CDR3 spans 15 amino acids. From germline, CDR1 is MDHEN and CDR2 SYDVKM. CDR3 in amino acids: CASSEPGQKGDTQYF.

The chain recombines TRBV2 with TRBJ2-7. The V gene's germline CDR1 is SNHLY and CDR2 FYNNEI. The CDR3 spans 12 residues. CDR3 amino acids: CASSEVKYEQYF.

The chain links TRBV6-1 to TRBJ2-3; TCRdb names TRBD2, which stays unverified in the absence of DNA. Germline-derived CDR1 and CDR2 are MNHNS and SASEGT. This CDR3 region has 18 residues. The CDR3 region is CASSLLGPPSGGTDTQYF.

The gene calls are TRBV6-5 and TRBJ1-1; TCRdb's D call of TRBD1 is untestable without DNA. Germline lookup yields CDR1 MNHEY and CDR2 SVGAGI. This CDR3 is 13 amino acids long. This chain's CDR3 is CASSRQGPRGAFF.